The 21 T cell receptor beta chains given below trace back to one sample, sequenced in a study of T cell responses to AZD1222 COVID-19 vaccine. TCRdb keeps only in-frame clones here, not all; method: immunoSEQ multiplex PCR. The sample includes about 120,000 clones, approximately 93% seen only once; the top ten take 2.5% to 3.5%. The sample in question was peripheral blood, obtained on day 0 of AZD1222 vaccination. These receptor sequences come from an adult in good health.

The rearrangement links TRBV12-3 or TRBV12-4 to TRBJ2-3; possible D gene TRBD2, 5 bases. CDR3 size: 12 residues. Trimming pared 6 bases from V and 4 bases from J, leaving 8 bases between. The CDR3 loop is CASSTRADTQYF. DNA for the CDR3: TGTGCCAGCAGCACGAGGGCAGATACGCAGTATTTT.

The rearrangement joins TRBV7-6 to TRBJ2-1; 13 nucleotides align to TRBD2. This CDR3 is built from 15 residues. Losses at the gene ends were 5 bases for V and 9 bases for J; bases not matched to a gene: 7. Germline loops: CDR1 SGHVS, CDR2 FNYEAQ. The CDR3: CASSLLAGGPSEQFF. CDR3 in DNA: TGTGCCAGCAGCCTACTAGCGGGAGGGCCGAGTGAGCAGTTCTTC.

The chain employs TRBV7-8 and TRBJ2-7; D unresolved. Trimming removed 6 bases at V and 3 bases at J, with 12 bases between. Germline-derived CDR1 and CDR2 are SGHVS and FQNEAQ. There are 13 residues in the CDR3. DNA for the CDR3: TGTGCCAGCAGTTCTCGAGTAAGCTACGAGCAGTACTTC. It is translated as CASSSRVSYEQYF.

The CDR3 reads CASSQDPNREFPEFQTQYF. CDR3 bases: TGCGCCAGCAGCCAAGATCCCAACAGGGAATTTCCCGAATTTCAGACCCAGTACTTC. The gene calls are TRBV4-1 and TRBJ2-5, with D maybe TRBD1 (6 bases). This CDR3 spans 19 amino acids. The germline gives CDR1 MGHRA, CDR2 YSYEKL. Trimming stripped 0 bases from V and 6 bases from J, with 26 bases between.

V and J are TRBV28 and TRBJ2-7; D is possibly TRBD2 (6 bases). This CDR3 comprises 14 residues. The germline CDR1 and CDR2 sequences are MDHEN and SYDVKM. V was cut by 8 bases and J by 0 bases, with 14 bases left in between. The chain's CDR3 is CASCLAPSSYEQYF. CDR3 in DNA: TGTGCCAGCTGTCTAGCGCCGAGCTCCTACGAGCAGTACTTC.

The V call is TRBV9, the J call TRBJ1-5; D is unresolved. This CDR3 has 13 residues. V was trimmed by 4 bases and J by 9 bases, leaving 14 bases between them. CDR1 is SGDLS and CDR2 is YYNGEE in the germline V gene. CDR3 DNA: TGTGCCAGCAGCCCCCACCCCGAGATGCCCCAGCATTTT. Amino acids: CASSPHPEMPQHF.

CDR3 sequence reads: CAWSVLGASTEAFF. The CDR3 DNA is TGTGCCTGGAGTGTACTCGGCGCCAGCACTGAAGCTTTCTTT. The chain uses TRBV30 and TRBJ1-1; unclear D gene. CDR1 and CDR2 from the germline V gene are GTSNPN and SVGIG (reference sequence). The V gene lost 0 bases and the J gene lost 4 bases, with 12 bases spanning the gap. This CDR3 comprises 14 residues.

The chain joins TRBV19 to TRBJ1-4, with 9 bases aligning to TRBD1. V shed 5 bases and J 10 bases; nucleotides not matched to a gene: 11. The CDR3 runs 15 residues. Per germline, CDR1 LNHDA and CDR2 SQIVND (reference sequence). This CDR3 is CASSPRSRDRVKLFF. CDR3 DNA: TGTGCCAGTAGTCCCCGGTCCCGGGACAGGGTAAAACTGTTTTTT.

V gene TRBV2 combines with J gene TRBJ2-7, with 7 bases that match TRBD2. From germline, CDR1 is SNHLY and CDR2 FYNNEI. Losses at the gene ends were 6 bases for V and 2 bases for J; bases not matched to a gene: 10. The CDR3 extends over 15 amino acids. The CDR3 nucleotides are TGTGCCAGCAGATCCCTGCGGGAGTGGGCCTACGAGCAGTACTTC. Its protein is CASRSLREWAYEQYF.

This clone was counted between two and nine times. CDR3 sequence: CASRAGTLNTEAFF. The CDR3 DNA reads TGTGCCAGCAGAGCCGGGACACTGAACACTGAAGCTTTCTTT. The V call is TRBV2, the J call TRBJ1-1; D may be TRBD1 (6 bases). The CDR3 extends over 14 amino acids. Germline-derived CDR1 and CDR2 are SNHLY and FYNNEI. The germline V and J ends were trimmed by 6 bases and 0 bases, with 11 bases remaining between them.

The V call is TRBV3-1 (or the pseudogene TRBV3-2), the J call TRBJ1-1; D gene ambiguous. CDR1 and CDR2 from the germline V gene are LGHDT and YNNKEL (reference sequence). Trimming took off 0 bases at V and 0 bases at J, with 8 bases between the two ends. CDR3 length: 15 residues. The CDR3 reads CASSQDPGMNTEAFF. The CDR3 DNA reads TGTGCCAGCAGCCAAGATCCCGGAATGAACACTGAAGCTTTCTTT.

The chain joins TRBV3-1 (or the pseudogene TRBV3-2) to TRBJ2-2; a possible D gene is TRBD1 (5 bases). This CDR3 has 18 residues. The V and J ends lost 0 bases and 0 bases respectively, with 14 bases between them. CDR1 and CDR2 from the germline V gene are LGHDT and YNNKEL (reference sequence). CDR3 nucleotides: TGTGCCAGCAGCCAAGACAATGACAGTCCCGCGAACACCGGGGAGCTGTTTTTT. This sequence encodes CASSQDNDSPANTGELFF.

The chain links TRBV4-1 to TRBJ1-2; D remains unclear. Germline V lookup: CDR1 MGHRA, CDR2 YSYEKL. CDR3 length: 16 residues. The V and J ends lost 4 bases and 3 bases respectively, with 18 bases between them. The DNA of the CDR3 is TGCGCCAGCAGCCCAAACCACGTCGGGGAAGACTATGGCTACACCTTC. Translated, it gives CASSPNHVGEDYGYTF.

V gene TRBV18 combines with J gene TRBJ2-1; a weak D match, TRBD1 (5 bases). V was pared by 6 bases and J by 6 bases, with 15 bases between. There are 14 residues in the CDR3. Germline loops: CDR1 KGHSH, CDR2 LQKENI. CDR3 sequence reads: CASSPLAQANEQFF. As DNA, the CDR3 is TGTGCCAGCTCCCCCTTGGCACAGGCCAATGAGCAGTTCTTC.

DNA for the CDR3: TGTGCCAGCAGGGACAGGGAGTCCACTGAAGCTTTCTTT. As protein: CASRDRESTEAFF. This chain connects TRBV12-3 or TRBV12-4 to TRBJ1-1; 8 nucleotides line up with TRBD1. V shed 6 bases, J shed 4 bases, and the junction held 4 bases outside the gene matches. This CDR3 contains 13 residues.

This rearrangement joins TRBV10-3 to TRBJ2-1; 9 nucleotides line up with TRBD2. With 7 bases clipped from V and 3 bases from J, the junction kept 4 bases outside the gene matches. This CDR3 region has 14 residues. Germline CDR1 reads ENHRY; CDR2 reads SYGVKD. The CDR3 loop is CAITPTSGYNEQFF. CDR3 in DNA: TGTGCCATCACCCCGACTAGCGGCTACAATGAGCAGTTCTTC.

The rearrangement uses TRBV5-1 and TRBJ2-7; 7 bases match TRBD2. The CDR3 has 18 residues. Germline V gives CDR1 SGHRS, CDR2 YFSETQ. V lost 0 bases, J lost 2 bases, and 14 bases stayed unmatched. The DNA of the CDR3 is TGCGCCAGCAGCTTGGGGTCCTTTGCGGGAGTGCGGGCCTACGAGCAGTACTTC. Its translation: CASSLGSFAGVRAYEQYF.

CDR3 DNA sequence: TGTGCCAGTAGTTCGACAGTATACACTGAAGCTTTCTTT. This gives the protein CASSSTVYTEAFF. J is TRBJ1-1 and V is TRBV19; D perhaps matches TRBD1 (5 bases). V lost 5 bases and J 3 bases, leaving 10 bases between the germline ends. The CDR3 contains 13 residues. Germline assignment: CDR1 LNHDA and CDR2 SQIVND (reference sequence).

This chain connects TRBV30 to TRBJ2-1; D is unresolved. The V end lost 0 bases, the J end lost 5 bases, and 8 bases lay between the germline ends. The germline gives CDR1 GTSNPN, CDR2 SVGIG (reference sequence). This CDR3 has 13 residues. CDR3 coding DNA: TGTGCCTGGAGTGTAGTTAGCCACAATGAGCAGTTCTTC. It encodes CAWSVVSHNEQFF.

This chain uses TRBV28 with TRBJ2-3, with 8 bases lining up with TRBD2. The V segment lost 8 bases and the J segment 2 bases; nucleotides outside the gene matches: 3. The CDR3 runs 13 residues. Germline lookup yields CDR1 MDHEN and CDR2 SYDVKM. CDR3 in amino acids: CASLSGTTDTQYF. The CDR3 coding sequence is TGTGCCAGCCTTAGCGGGACCACAGATACGCAGTATTTT.

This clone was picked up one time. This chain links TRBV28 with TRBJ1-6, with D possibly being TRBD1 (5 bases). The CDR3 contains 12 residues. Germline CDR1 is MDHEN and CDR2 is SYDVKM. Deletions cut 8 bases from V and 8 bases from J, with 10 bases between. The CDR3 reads CASRAGYSPLHF. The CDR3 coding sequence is TGTGCCAGCCGCGCAGGGTATTCACCCCTCCACTTT.